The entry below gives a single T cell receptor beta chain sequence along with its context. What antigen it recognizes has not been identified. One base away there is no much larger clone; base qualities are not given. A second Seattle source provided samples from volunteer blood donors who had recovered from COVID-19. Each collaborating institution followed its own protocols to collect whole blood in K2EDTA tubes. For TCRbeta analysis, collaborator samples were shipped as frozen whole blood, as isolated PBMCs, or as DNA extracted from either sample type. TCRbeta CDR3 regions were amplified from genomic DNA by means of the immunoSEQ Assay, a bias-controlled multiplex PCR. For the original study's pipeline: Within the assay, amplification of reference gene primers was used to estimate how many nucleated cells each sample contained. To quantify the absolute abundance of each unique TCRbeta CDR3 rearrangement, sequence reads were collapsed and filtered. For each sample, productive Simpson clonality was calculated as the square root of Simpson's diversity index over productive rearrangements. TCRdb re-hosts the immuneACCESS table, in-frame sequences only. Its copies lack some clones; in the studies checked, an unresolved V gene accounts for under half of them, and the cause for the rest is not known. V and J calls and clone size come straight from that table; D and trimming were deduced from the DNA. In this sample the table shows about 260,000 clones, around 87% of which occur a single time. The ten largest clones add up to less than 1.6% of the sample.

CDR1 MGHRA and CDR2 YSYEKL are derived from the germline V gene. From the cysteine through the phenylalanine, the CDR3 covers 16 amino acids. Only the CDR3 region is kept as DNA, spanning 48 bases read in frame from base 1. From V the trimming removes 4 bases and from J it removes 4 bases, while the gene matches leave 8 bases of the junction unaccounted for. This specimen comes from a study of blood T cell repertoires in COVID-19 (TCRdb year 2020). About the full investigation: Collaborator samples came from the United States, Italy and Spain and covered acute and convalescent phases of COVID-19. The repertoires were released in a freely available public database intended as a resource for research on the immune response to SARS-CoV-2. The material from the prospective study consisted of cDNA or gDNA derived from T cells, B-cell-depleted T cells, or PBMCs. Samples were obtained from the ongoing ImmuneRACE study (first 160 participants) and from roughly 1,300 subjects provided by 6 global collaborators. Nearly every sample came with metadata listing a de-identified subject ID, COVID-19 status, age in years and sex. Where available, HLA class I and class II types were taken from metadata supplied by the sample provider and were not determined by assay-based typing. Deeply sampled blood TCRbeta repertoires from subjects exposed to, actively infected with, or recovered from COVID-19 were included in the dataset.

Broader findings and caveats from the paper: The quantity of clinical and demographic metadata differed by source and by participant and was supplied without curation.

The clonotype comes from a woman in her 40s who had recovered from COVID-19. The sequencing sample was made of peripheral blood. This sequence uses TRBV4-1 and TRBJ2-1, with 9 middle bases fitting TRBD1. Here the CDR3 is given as CASSLAEQGAYNEQFF. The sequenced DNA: TGCGCCAGCAGCCTGGCGGAACAGGGGGCTTACAATGAGCAGTTCTTC.